The T cell receptor beta chain under discussion was sequenced for a study of a mutant IDH1 vaccine in newly diagnosed glioma. Study-wide context: The patients were given eight vaccinations, one each in weeks 1, 3, 5, 7, 11, 15, 19 and 23. Investigators started vaccination 4-6 weeks after radiotherapy alone, or with temozolomide cycles. A 62.5% male, approximately 40% female split and a mean age of 40.4 years characterized treated patients.

Generated by immunoSEQ multiplex PCR, the TCRdb table keeps only in-frame clones and is missing some. The sample contains roughly 120,000 clones, under 90% of which appear only once. As to this clone: Its antigen is unknown.

After removal of 3 bases from V and 4 bases from J, the junction contained 8 bases not matched to a gene. Germline CDR1 is MNHNS and CDR2 is SASEGT. There are 15 residues in the CDR3. Time point described: week 11, during vaccination. In the vaccine, a single dose held 300 ug of the mutant IDH1 20-mer peptide, along with topical imiquimod. Those who donated had recent WHO grade 3 or 4 IDH1-mutant, ATRX-lost astrocytomas. This specimen was PBMCs, taken from a glioma patient whose treatment included an IDH1 peptide vaccine. The TCR originated in a woman between 50 and 59 years old with glioma. This rearrangement joins TRBV6-1 to TRBJ1-2; TRBD1 agrees at 7 bases. CDR3 loop: CASSEGQNRPYGYTF. The CDR3 nucleotides read TGTGCCAGCAGTGAGGGACAGAACCGACCCTATGGCTACACCTTC.